This record looks at one T cell receptor beta chain sequence and its context. This specimen belongs to a study of blood T cell repertoires in COVID-19. CDR1 is LGHDT and CDR2 is YNNKEL in the germline V gene (reference sequence). The CDR3 loop spans 13 amino acids. V dropped 0 bases and J dropped 7 bases, with 7 bases sitting between them. Per the authors' pipeline: How many nucleated cells were present was estimated from reference gene primer amplification. Profiled with immunoSEQ multiplex PCR; TCRdb holds only in-frame clones, not every one. Clonal size and the V and J genes are those of that table, whereas D and trimming came from the DNA. Of roughly 84,000 clones listed, 70% to 90% are singletons.

This TCR derives from a woman older than 75 with acute or convalescent COVID-19. Specimen: peripheral blood. This rearrangement joins TRBV3-1 (or the pseudogene TRBV3-2) to TRBJ1-5; D unclear. The CDR3 here is CASSQDTRQPQHF. The CDR3 bases are TGTGCCAGCAGCCAAGATACCCGGCAGCCCCAGCATTTT.